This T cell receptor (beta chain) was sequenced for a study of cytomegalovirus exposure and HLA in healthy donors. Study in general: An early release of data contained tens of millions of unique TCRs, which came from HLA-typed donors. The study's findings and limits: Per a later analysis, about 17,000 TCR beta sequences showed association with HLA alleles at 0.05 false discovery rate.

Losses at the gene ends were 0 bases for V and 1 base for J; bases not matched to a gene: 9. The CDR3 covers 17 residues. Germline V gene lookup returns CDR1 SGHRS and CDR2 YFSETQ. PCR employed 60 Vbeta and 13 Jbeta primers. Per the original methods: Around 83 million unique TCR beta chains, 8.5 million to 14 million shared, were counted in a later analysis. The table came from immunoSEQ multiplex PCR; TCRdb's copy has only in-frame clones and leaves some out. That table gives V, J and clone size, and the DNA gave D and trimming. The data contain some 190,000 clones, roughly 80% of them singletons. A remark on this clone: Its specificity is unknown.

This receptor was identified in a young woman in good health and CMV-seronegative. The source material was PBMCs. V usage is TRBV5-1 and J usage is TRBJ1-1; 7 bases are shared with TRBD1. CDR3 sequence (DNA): TGCGCCAGCAGCTTGGTGGCAGGGGGAGCTGGGAACACTGAAGCTTTCTTT. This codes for CASSLVAGGAGNTEAFF.